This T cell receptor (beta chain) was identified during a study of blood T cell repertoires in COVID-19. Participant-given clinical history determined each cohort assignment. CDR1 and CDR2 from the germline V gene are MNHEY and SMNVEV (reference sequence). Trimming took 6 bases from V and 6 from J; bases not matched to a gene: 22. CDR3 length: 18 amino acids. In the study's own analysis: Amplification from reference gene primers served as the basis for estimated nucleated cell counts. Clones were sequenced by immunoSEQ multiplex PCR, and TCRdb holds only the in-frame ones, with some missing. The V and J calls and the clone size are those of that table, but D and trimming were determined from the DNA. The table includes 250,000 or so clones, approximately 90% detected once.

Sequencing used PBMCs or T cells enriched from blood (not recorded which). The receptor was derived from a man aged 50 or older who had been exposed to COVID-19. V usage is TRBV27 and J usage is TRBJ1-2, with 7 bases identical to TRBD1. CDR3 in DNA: TGTGCCAGCAGCCCCTCGGATCTAGAAGGGGGCTTTTTAGATGGCTACACCTTC. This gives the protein CASSPSDLEGGFLDGYTF.